Given below is one TCR beta chain in context. Its matching antigen is unknown. The trim removed 1 base at V and 4 bases at J, leaving 4 bases unmatched. This CDR3 is 15 amino acids long. Germline V lookup: CDR1 KGHSH, CDR2 LQKENI. This sample is part of a study of OX40 agonist ivuxolimab in advanced cancers. Overall study: Ivuxolimab was delivered to patients intravenously every 2 weeks at doses spanning 0.01 to 10 mg/kg. Study-level points and caveats: Low levels of normalized T-cell clonal expansion also appeared in some nonresponders. More expanded clones were found, on average, in CD8+ than in CD4+ T cells.

Assay used: immunoSEQ multiplex PCR; TCRdb lists only in-frame clones, some missing. The top ten clones hold about 2.7% of a sample with 35,000 to 50,000 clones, roughly four fifths of them seen once. This chain links TRBV18 with TRBJ1-2; 9 bases map to TRBD1. The receptor comes from an adult with an advanced solid tumor such as melanoma, head and neck, liver or kidney cancer. The sample was CD4+ or CD8+ T cells sorted from blood, taken in a trial of the OX40 agonist ivuxolimab. CDR3 DNA: TGTGCCAGCTCACCACGGACAGGGGAAGGCTATGGCTACACCTTC. Its protein product is CASSPRTGEGYGYTF.